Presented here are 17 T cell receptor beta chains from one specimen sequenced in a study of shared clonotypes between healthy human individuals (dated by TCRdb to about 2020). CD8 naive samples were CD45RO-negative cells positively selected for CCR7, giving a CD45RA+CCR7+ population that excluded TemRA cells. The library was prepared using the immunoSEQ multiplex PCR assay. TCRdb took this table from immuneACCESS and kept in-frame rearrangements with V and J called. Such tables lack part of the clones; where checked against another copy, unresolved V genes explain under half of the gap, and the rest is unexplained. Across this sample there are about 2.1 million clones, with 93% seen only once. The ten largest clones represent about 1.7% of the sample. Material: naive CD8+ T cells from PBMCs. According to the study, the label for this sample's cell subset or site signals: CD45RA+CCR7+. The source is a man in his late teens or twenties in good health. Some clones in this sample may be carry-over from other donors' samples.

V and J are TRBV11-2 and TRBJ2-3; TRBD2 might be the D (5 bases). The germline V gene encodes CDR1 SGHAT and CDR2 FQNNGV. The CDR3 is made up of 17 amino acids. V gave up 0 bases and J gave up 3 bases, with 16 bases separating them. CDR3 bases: TGTGCCAGCAGCTTAGATCGGAGGACGGGAAGAACAGATACGCAGTATTTT. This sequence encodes CASSLDRRTGRTDTQYF.

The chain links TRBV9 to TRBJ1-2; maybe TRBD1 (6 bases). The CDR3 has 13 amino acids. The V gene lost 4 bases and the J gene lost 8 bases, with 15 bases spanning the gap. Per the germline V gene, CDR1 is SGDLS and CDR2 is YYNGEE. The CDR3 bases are TGTGCCAGCAGCCAAATCGGGGGGCCGGGCTACACCTTC. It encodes CASSQIGGPGYTF.

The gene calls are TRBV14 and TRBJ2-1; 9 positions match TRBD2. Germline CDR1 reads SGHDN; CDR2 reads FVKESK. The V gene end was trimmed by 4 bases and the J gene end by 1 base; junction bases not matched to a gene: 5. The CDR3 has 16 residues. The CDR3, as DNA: TGTGCCAGCAGCCGCGCTCTAGCGGGGTCCTACAATGAGCAGTTCTTC. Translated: CASSRALAGSYNEQFF.

The DNA for the CDR3 is TGTGCCAGCAGTTTATTATTAGGGACGGGGTTGTACGAGCAGTACTTC. Protein: CASSLLLGTGLYEQYF. This chain joins TRBV27 and TRBJ2-7, with D perhaps assigned TRBD1 or TRBD2 (5 bases each). The CDR3 runs 16 residues. V lost 1 base and J lost 4, with 17 bases in between. CDR1 MNHEY and CDR2 SMNVEV come from the germline V gene (reference sequence).

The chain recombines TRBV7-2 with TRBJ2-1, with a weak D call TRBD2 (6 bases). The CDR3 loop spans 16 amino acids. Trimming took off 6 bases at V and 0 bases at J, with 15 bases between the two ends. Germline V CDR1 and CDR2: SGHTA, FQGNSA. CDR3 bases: TGTGCCAGCAGAGATCGGGACTCTTACTCCTACAATGAGCAGTTCTTC. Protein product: CASRDRDSYSYNEQFF.

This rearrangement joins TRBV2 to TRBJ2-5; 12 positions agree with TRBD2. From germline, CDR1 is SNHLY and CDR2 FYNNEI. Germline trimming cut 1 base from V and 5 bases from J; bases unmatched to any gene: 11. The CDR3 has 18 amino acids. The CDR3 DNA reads TGTGCCAGCAGTGAAGGTGGACTAGCGGGACCCCGTGGGGAGACCCAGTACTTC. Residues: CASSEGGLAGPRGETQYF.

The DNA of the CDR3 is TGTGCCAGTAGTTCCCGGGATGTACTCATGAACACTGAAGCTTTCTTT. It is translated as CASSSRDVLMNTEAFF. The V and J genes are TRBV19 and TRBJ1-1; D is unresolved. From germline, CDR1 is LNHDA and CDR2 SQIVND (reference sequence). The length of the CDR3 is 16 residues. V was clipped by 5 bases and J by 0 bases, with 16 bases between them.

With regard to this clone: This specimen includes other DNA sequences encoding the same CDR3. The CDR3 region is CASSQGSGGLNEQFF. The CDR3 coding sequence is TGCGCCAGCAGCCAAGGTAGCGGGGGCCTCAATGAGCAGTTCTTC. The V gene is TRBV4-3, the J gene TRBJ2-1, with 9 bases aligning to TRBD2. Germline V gene lookup returns CDR1 LGHNA and CDR2 YSLEER. Trimming removed 1 base from V and 6 bases from J; junction bases left unmatched: 4. This CDR3 comprises 15 residues.

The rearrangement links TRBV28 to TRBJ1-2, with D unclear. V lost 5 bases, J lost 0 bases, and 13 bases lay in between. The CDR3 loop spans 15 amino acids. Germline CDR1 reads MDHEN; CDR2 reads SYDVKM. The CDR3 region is CASSPRTGANYGYTF. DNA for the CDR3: TGTGCCAGCAGTCCCCGGACGGGAGCTAACTATGGCTACACCTTC.

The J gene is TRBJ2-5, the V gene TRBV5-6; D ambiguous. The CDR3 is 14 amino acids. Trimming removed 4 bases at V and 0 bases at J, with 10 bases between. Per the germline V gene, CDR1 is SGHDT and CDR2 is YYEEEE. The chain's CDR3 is CASSVTTNQETQYF. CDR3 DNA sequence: TGTGCCAGCAGCGTAACGACAAACCAAGAGACCCAGTACTTC.

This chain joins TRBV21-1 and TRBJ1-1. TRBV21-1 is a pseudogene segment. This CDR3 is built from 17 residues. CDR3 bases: TGTGCCAGCAGCAAAGCGGAGGGAACGGATTTGTGGACTGAAGCTTTCTTT. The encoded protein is CASSKAEGTDLWTEAFF.

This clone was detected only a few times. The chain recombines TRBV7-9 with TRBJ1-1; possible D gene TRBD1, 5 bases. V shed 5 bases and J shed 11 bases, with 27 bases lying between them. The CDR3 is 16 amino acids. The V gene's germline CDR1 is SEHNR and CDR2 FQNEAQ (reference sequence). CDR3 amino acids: CASSPHPPGTLIWAFF. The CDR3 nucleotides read TGTGCCAGCAGCCCCCATCCCCCCGGGACTCTAATCTGGGCTTTCTTT.

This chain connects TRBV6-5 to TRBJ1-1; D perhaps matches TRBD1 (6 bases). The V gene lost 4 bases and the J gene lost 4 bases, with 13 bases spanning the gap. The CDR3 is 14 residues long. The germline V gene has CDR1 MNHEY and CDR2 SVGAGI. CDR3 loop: CASSSGATGTEAFF. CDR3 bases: TGTGCCAGCAGTTCGGGGGCTACGGGCACTGAAGCTTTCTTT.

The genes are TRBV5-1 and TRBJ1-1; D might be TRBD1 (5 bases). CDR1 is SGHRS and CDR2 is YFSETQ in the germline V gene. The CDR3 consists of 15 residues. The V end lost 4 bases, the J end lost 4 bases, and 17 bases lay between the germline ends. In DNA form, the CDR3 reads TGCGCCAGCAGCGAGTCCCGGGGGTTTGGCACTGAAGCTTTCTTT. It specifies CASSESRGFGTEAFF.

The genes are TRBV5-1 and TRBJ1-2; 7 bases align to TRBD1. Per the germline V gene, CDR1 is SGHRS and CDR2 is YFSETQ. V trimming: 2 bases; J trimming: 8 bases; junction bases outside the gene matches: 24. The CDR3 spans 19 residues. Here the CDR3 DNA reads TGCGCCAGCAGCTTATCCGACAGGGCCGAGAGCCAATCCGGGTGGGGCTACACCTTC. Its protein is CASSLSDRAESQSGWGYTF.

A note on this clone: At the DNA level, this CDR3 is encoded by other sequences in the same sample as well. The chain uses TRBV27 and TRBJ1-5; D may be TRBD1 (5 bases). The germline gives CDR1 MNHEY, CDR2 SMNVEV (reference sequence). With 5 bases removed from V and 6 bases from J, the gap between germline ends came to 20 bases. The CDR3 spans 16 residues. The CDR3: CASSPSGGEVGQPQHF. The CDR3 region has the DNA TGTGCCAGCAGTCCTAGCGGGGGGGAGGTGGGTCAGCCCCAGCATTTT.

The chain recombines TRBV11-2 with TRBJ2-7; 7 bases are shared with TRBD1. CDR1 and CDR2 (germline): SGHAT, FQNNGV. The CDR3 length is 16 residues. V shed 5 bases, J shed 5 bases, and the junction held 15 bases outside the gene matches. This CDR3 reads CASSDHPTGFENEQYF. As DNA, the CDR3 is TGTGCCAGCAGCGACCACCCGACAGGGTTTGAGAACGAGCAGTACTTC.